One sample yielded the 10 T cell receptor beta chains listed below, sequenced in a study of blood T cell repertoires in COVID-19. Sequencing was performed with immunoSEQ multiplex PCR; in TCRdb, only in-frame clones are kept and a portion is missing. The sample holds about 190,000 clones, approximately 85% seen once. Material for sequencing was peripheral blood. These receptors were collected from a woman aged 80 or over with acute or convalescent COVID-19.

The V and J genes are TRBV19 and TRBJ2-2; TRBD2 agrees at 8 bases. Germline CDR1 is LNHDA and CDR2 is SQIVND (reference sequence). V lost 5 bases to trimming and J lost 5 bases; unmatched junction nucleotides: 16. The CDR3 length is 18 residues. The chain's CDR3 is CASSERGRASGFTGELFF. DNA of the CDR3: TGTGCCAGTAGTGAAAGGGGTAGGGCTAGCGGGTTTACCGGGGAGCTGTTTTTT.

The chain joins TRBV18 to TRBJ2-1; possibly TRBD2 for D (6 bases). Trimming removed 2 bases from V and 5 bases from J, with 10 bases in between. This CDR3 has 14 residues. Per germline, CDR1 KGHSH and CDR2 LQKENI. Here the CDR3 DNA reads TGTGCCAGCTCACCAACGGGGACTCACAATGAGCAGTTCTTC. Protein: CASSPTGTHNEQFF.

This clone was detected only a few times. CDR3 coding DNA: TGTGCCAGCAGCTTAGAAGTCCCCGCGGGAGCTTTCTTT. Translation: CASSLEVPAGAFF. V gene TRBV7-2 combines with J gene TRBJ1-1; D gene unclear. There are 13 residues in the CDR3. V lost 1 base, J lost 10 bases, and 13 bases lay in between. Germline values: CDR1 SGHTA, CDR2 FQGNSA.

The chain uses TRBV21-1 and TRBJ1-3; the DNA was not used to check the table's D call, TRBD1. TRBV21-1 counts as a pseudogene. This CDR3 region has 20 residues. The CDR3 sequence is CASSKVGQGDTLNSGNTIYF. CDR3 in DNA: TGTGCCAGCAGCAAAGTCGGGCAGGGGGACACCTTAAACTCTGGAAACACCATATATTTT.

The V gene is TRBV28, the J gene TRBJ1-1; unclear D gene. Germline V gene sequence: CDR1 MDHEN, CDR2 SYDVKM. Trimming cost V 10 bases and J 3 bases, with 12 bases left between them. The CDR3 covers 12 residues. CDR3 sequence: CATLLSYTEAFF. In nucleotides, the CDR3 is TGTGCCACCCTCCTGTCTTACACTGAAGCTTTCTTT.

J is TRBJ1-1 and V is TRBV19, with D perhaps TRBD1 (5 bases). This CDR3 has 15 residues. V was pared by 10 bases and J by 1 base, with 19 bases between. Germline loops: CDR1 LNHDA, CDR2 SQIVND (reference sequence). CDR3 protein: CATNRKGATNTEAFF. CDR3 DNA sequence: TGTGCCACAAATCGGAAAGGGGCGACGAACACTGAAGCTTTCTTT.

The V call is TRBV19, the J call TRBJ2-5; D possibly corresponds to TRBD1 (6 bases). There are 15 residues in the CDR3. Germline V gene data show CDR1 as LNHDA and CDR2 as SQIVND (reference sequence). The V gene lost 3 bases and the J gene lost 1 base, with 12 bases spanning the gap. The CDR3 protein is CASSIGGTLQETQYF. CDR3 nucleotides: TGTGCCAGTAGTATTGGTGGGACACTCCAAGAGACCCAGTACTTC.

The V call is TRBV9, the J call TRBJ2-2; TRBD2 agrees at 11 bases. The CDR3 length is 19 residues. With V trimmed by 0 bases and J by 0 bases, 7 bases remained unmatched. Germline V gene data show CDR1 as SGDLS and CDR2 as YYNGEE. The CDR3 is CASSVGWASGRTNTGELFF. As DNA, the CDR3 is TGTGCCAGCAGCGTAGGGTGGGCTAGCGGGAGGACGAACACCGGGGAGCTGTTTTTT.

The chain uses TRBV7-2 and TRBJ1-5; TRBD1 is a possible D gene (5 bases). From germline, CDR1 is SGHTA and CDR2 FQGNSA. The CDR3 length is 16 residues. Trimming took off 0 bases at V and 2 bases at J, with 11 bases between the two ends. CDR3 nucleotide sequence: TGTGCCAGCAGCTTAGCAGCAGGGTCGGGCAATCAGCCCCAGCATTTT. Translation gives CASSLAAGSGNQPQHF.

The rearrangement joins TRBV24-1 to TRBJ1-4; D is possibly TRBD1 (6 bases). Germline V gene sequence: CDR1 KGHDR, CDR2 SFDVKD. V was clipped by 4 bases and J by 0 bases, with 8 bases between them. The CDR3 length is 15 residues. This chain's CDR3 is CATSEAGATNEKLFF. In DNA form, the CDR3 reads TGTGCCACCAGTGAGGCAGGGGCAACTAATGAAAAACTGTTTTTT.